Listed below are T cell receptor beta chains from one sample, sequenced in a study of vaccination effects on CD4 cells after COVID-19. The assay was immunoSEQ multiplex PCR, and TCRdb's table has in-frame clones only and misses some. Of tens of thousands of clones listed, about four fifths were seen once; the top ten hold 30%. These receptors' targets are unknown. Sequences were derived from CD4+ T cells from PBMCs cultured with SARS-CoV-2 spike peptides, sampled before COVID-19 vaccination. The receptor source for this set is a human donor who received a COVID-19 vaccine. Both conserved end residues are part of each CDR3. A D gene is named only where the DNA matches it firmly. Only part of the rows carry a size: once, few, many, or a class if the clone is expanded.

d_gene	abundance	len	j_gene	v_gene	CDR3nt	CDR3aa
.	.	13	TRBJ2-1	TRBV7-9	TGTGCCAGCAGCTTAGCAGGCGTCAATGAGCAGTTCTTC	CASSLAGVNEQFF
.	few	14	TRBJ2-7	TRBV21-1	TGTGCCAGCAGCAAAACCCTAGCGGGGGTGGAGCAGTACTTC	CASSKTLAGVEQYF
.	.	21	TRBJ1-1	TRBV6-4	TGTGCCAGCAGTGACGCAAAGCGGCAAAACGTGGCGGCAGATATGAACACTGAAGCTTTCTTT	CASSDAKRQNVAADMNTEAFF
.	.	14	TRBJ1-1	TRBV3-1/TRBV3-2	TGTGCCAGCAGCCCAGTGCGGGTGAACACTGAAGCTTTCTTT	CASSPVRVNTEAFF
.	.	15	TRBJ2-1	TRBV19	TGTGCCAGTAGTGCCCGACTAGTTTCCTACAATGAGCAGTTCTTC	CASSARLVSYNEQFF
.	.	14	TRBJ2-3	TRBV4-2	TGTGCCAGCAGCCCACGGAGGAACACAGATACGCAGTATTTT	CASSPRRNTDTQYF
TRBD1	medium-sized	13	TRBJ1-6	TRBV5-1	TGCGCCAGCAGTCAGGGGGGGAATTCACCCCTCCACTTT	CASSQGGNSPLHF
.	.	14	TRBJ2-3	TRBV15	TGTGCCACCAGCAGAGGAGGTGGTTCAGATACGCAGTATTTT	CATSRGGGSDTQYF
.	few	14	TRBJ1-1	TRBV5-1	TGCGCCAGCAGCTTGAGGCAGGGGAACACTGAAGCTTTCTTT	CASSLRQGNTEAFF
TRBD1	.	14	TRBJ2-3	TRBV11-3	TGTGCCAGCAGCTCAAGGACAGGGACAGATACGCAGTATTTT	CASSSRTGTDTQYF
TRBD2	once	16	TRBJ2-2	TRBV2	TGTGCCAGCAGCGAATACGGGACTAGCGGTGGCGGGGAGCTGTTTTTT	CASSEYGTSGGGELFF
TRBD1	.	14	TRBJ1-3	TRBV6-2/TRBV6-3	TGTGCCAGCCGCCGGACAGGCTCTGGAAACACCATATATTTT	CASRRTGSGNTIYF
TRBD1	.	17	TRBJ2-1	TRBV5-6	TGTGCCAGCAGCTTGGGAGGGGGGACAGGGGGCTACAATGAGCAGTTCTTC	CASSLGGGTGGYNEQFF
.	.	12	TRBJ2-1	TRBV28	TGTGCCAGCACCCACGGCGTACAGGGGCAGTTCTTC	CASTHGVQGQFF